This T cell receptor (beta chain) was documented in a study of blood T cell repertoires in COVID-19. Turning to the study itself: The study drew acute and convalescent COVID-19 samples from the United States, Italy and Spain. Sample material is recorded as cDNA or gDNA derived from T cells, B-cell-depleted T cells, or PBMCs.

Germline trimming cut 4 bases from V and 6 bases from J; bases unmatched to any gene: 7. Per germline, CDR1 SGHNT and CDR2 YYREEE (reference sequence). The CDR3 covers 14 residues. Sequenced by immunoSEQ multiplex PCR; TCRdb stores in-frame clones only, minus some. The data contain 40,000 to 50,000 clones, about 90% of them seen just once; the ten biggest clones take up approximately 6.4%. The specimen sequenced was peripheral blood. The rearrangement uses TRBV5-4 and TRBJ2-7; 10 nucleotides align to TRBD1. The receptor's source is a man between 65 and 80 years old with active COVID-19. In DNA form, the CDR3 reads TGTGCCAGCAGCCCTGGACAGGGGGTTCCCGAGCAGTACTTC. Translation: CASSPGQGVPEQYF. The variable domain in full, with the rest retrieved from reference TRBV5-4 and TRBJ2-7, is ETGVTQSPTHLIKTRGQQVTLRCSSQSGHNTVSWYQQALGQGPQFIFQYYREEENGRGNFPPRFSGLQFPNYSSELNVNALELDDSALYLCASSPGQGVPEQYFGPGTRLTVT.